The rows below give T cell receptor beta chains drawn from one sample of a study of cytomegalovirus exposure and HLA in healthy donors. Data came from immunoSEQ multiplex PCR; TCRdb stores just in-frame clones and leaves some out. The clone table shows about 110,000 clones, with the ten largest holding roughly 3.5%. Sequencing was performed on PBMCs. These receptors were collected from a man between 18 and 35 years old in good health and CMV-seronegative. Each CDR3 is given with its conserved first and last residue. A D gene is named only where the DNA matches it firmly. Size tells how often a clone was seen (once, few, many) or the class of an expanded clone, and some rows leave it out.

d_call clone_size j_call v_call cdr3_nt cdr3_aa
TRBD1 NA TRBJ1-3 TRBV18 TGTGCCAGCTCCACTTCGACAGGGCCGCTGGACACCATATATTTT CASSTSTGPLDTIYF
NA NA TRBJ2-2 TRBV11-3 TGTGCCAGCAGCCCGGGAGACAGAAAACGGGACACCGGGGAGCTGTTTTTT CASSPGDRKRDTGELFF
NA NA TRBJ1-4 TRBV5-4 TGTGCCAGCAGCTTGGGAGGAGGGGCTGTTAATGAAAAACTGTTTTTT CASSLGGGAVNEKLFF
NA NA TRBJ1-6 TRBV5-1 TGCGCCAGCAGCTGGACCACAGGGTGGGATTCACCCCTCCACTTT CASSWTTGWDSPLHF
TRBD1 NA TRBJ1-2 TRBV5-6 TGTGCCAGCAGCTGGGACAGGGCTAACTATGGCTACACCTTC CASSWDRANYGYTF
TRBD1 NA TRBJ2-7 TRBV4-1 TGCGCCAGCAGCCCGACAGGGGCCTACGAGCAGTACTTC CASSPTGAYEQYF
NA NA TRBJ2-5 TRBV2 TGTGCCAGCAGTGAAAATTCGGTGGGGGCAGAGACCCAGTACTTC CASSENSVGAETQYF
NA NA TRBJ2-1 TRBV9 TGTGCCAGCAGTCTAATCAATGCCTACAATGAGCAGTTCTTC CASSLINAYNEQFF
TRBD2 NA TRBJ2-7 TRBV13 TGTGCCAGCAGCCGGGGACTAGGGGTCTCCGAGCAGTACTTC CASSRGLGVSEQYF
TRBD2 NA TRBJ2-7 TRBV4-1 TGCGCCAGCAGCCAGTCGACTAGCGGGGGCCCCCTCCGGGGCGAGCAGTACTTC CASSQSTSGGPLRGEQYF
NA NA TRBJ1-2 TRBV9 TGTGCCAGCAGCGTAGATCCGGCCGAGCGGGGCTACACCTTC CASSVDPAERGYTF
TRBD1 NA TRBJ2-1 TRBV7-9 TGTGCCAGCAGCTTCTCTCGGACAGGGATGGTTGAGCAGTTCTTC CASSFSRTGMVEQFF
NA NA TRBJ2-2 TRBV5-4 TGTGCCAGCAGCTTGGAACCCCCCAGAAGGCTAGCCGCCGGGGAGCTGTTTTTT CASSLEPPRRLAAGELFF
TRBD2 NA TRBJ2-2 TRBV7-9 TGTGCCAGCAGCTGGACTAGCGGGAGTGCCGGGGAGCTGTTTTTT CASSWTSGSAGELFF
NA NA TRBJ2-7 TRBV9 TGTGCCAGCAGCGCGACTTATGGGTCCTACGAGCAGTACTTC CASSATYGSYEQYF
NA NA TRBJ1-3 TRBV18 TGTGCCAGCTCACCCACAGCCGTCTCTGGAAACACCATATATTTT CASSPTAVSGNTIYF
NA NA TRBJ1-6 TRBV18 TGTGCCAGCTCACCCGGTAGCTCCTATAATTCACCCCTCCACTTT CASSPGSSYNSPLHF
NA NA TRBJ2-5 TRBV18 TGTGCCAGCTCACCGAAGGGGGAGACCCAGTACTTC CASSPKGETQYF
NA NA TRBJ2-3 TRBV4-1 TGCGCCAGCAGCCAACTCGCTCCCCAGGGGGGCGGCACAGATACGCAGTATTTT CASSQLAPQGGGTDTQYF
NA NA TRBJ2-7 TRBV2 TGTGCCAGCACTTCCCAGGTCTCCTACGAGCAGTACTTC CASTSQVSYEQYF
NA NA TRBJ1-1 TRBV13 TGTGCCAGCAGCTTACACAGGAACGTAGTGGGAACTGAAGCTTTCTTT CASSLHRNVVGTEAFF
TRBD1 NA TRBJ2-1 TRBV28 TGTGCCAGCAGAATGGACAGGGGTTCTCGGAATGAGCAGTTCTTC CASRMDRGSRNEQFF
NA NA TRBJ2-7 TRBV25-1 TGTGCCAGCAGTGACACCAGGGGCGGGCAGTACTTC CASSDTRGGQYF
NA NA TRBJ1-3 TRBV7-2 TGTGCCAGCAGTACAGCGCTGACAGCTGGAAACACCATATATTTT CASSTALTAGNTIYF
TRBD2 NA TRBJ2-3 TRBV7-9 TGTGCCAGCAGCTTAGAAGGGACTAGGATCGGCACAGATACGCAGTATTTT CASSLEGTRIGTDTQYF
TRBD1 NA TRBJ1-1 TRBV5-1 TGCGCCAGCAGCCCCCTTGGGGTACAGGGGGGTTTTATGAACACTGAAGCTTTCTTT CASSPLGVQGGFMNTEAFF
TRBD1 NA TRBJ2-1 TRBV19 TGTGCCAGTATTGTGGGACAGGGTTCCTACAATGAGCAGTTCTTC CASIVGQGSYNEQFF
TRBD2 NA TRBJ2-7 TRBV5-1 TGCGCCAGCAGCTTGGACCCACTAGCGGGCTACGAGCAGTACTTC CASSLDPLAGYEQYF
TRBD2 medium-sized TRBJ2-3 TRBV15 TGTGCCACCAGCAGAGCTAGCGGGAGCACAGATACGCAGTATTTT CATSRASGSTDTQYF
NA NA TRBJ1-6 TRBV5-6 TGTGCCAGCAAAACAGAGGGCCATTCACCCCTCCACTTT CASKTEGHSPLHF
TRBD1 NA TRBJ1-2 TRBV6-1 TGTGCCAGCAGTGAAGCAGGGACAGGGGGTTACTATGGCTACACCTTC CASSEAGTGGYYGYTF
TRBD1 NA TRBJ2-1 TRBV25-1 TGTGCCAGCAGTCGACAGGGCCAATACAATGAGCAGTTCTTC CASSRQGQYNEQFF
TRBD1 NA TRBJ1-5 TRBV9 TGTGCCAGCAGCTTGGGGCAGGGGGTTAATCAGCCCCAGCATTTT CASSLGQGVNQPQHF
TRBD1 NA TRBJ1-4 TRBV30 TGTGCCTGGGCCTCCCCCGACAGGGGAGGCGAAAAACTGTTTTTT CAWASPDRGGEKLFF
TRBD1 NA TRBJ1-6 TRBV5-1 TGCGCCAGCAGCTTGGAGGGACAGCAGAATTCACCCCTCCACTTT CASSLEGQQNSPLHF
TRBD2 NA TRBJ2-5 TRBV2 TGTGCCAGCAGCCCTAGCGGGGGAGGTGAGACCCAGTACTTC CASSPSGGGETQYF
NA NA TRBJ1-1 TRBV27 TGTGCCAGCAGTGACGACCCACTGGGACATACTTTTGACACTGAAGCTTTCTTT CASSDDPLGHTFDTEAFF
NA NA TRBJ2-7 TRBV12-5 TGTGCTAGTGGTCGTTTGGGGGCCAGAACCTACGAGCAGTACTTC CASGRLGARTYEQYF
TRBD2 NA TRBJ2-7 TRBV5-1 TGCGCCAGCAGCTTCAGCGGGAACTCCCTTTCCGAGCAGTACTTC CASSFSGNSLSEQYF
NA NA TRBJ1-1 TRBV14 TGTGCCAGCAGCCAAGGGGTCGAACAGGGATGGAGCACTGAAGCTTTCTTT CASSQGVEQGWSTEAFF
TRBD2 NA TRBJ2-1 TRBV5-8 TGTGCCAGCAGCTTTCCCGGGACTAGCGGGACAAATGAGCAGTTCTTC CASSFPGTSGTNEQFF
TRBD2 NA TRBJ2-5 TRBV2 TGTGCCAGCAGCACTAGCGGGAACCAAGAGACCCAGTACTTC CASSTSGNQETQYF
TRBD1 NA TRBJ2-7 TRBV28 TGTGCCAGCAACGTCTCCCCCGGACAGGATAGCTCCTACGAGCAGTACTTC CASNVSPGQDSSYEQYF
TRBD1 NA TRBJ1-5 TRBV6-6 TGTGCCAGCAGTTACGGGACAGGTGATAGCAATCAGCCCCAGCATTTT CASSYGTGDSNQPQHF
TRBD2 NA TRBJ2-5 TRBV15 TGTGCCACCAGCCTCGGCGGGGGGGCCTTAGAGACCCAGTACTTC CATSLGGGALETQYF
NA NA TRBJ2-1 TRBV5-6 TGTGCCAGCAGCTGGGGTACGGGAGCTGATAATGAGCAGTTCTTC CASSWGTGADNEQFF
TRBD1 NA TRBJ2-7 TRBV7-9 TGTGCCAGCAGCGAGGGACAGGCGCCCTACGAGCAGTACTTC CASSEGQAPYEQYF